These T cell receptor beta chains were read from a single sample in a study of cytomegalovirus exposure and HLA in healthy donors. The data were produced by immunoSEQ multiplex PCR, yet TCRdb's version contains in-frame clones alone and is incomplete. The sample records more than 200,000 clones, 82% being singletons. The sequencing sample was made of PBMCs. The source is a man aged 35 to 55 in good health and CMV-seropositive. The CDR3 runs from the conserved cysteine through the conserved F or W. Each record gives: CDR3 protein, CDR3 DNA, D gene, V gene, J gene, clone size. D genes are given only for firm matches. Size tells how often a clone was seen (once, few, many) or the class of an expanded clone, and some rows leave it out.

CDR3 protein: CSVPGQQETQYF
CDR3 DNA: TGCAGCGTCCCCGGACAGCAAGAGACCCAGTACTTC
D gene: NA
V gene: TRBV29-1
J gene: TRBJ2-5
clone size: NA

CDR3 protein: CAISEQDRFYEQYF
CDR3 DNA: TGTGCCATCAGTGAGCAGGACAGGTTCTACGAGCAGTACTTC
D gene: TRBD1
V gene: TRBV10-3
J gene: TRBJ2-7
clone size: NA

CDR3 protein: CASSPASGMRTDTQYF
CDR3 DNA: TGTGCCAGCTCACCGGCCAGCGGGATGCGCACAGATACGCAGTATTTT
D gene: TRBD2
V gene: TRBV18
J gene: TRBJ2-3
clone size: few

CDR3 protein: CASSRGTSGGYEQYF
CDR3 DNA: TGTGCCAGCAGCCGAGGGACTAGCGGAGGCTACGAGCAGTACTTC
D gene: TRBD2
V gene: TRBV11-2
J gene: TRBJ2-7
clone size: few

CDR3 protein: CASSYSGLAGDTQYF
CDR3 DNA: TGTGCCAGCAGTTACTCGGGGCTAGCGGGAGATACGCAGTATTTT
D gene: TRBD2
V gene: TRBV6-5
J gene: TRBJ2-3
clone size: NA

CDR3 protein: CASGSRLAGDGELFF
CDR3 DNA: TGTGCTAGTGGTTCTCGACTAGCGGGAGACGGTGAGCTGTTTTTT
D gene: TRBD2
V gene: TRBV12-5
J gene: TRBJ2-2
clone size: NA

CDR3 protein: CASSLRTGELFF
CDR3 DNA: TGTGCCAGCAGTTTGAGAACCGGGGAGCTGTTTTTT
D gene: NA
V gene: TRBV27
J gene: TRBJ2-2
clone size: NA

CDR3 protein: CASSYSPDSNEQFF
CDR3 DNA: TGTGCCAGCAGTTACTCTCCGGACAGCAATGAGCAGTTCTTC
D gene: NA
V gene: TRBV6-5
J gene: TRBJ2-1
clone size: NA

CDR3 protein: CASSYSVAGTGELFF
CDR3 DNA: TGTGCCAGCAGTTACTCGGTAGCTGGCACCGGGGAGCTGTTTTTT
D gene: NA
V gene: TRBV6-5
J gene: TRBJ2-2
clone size: once

CDR3 protein: CASSIINQPQHF
CDR3 DNA: TGTGCCAGTAGTATTATCAATCAGCCCCAGCATTTT
D gene: NA
V gene: TRBV19
J gene: TRBJ1-5
clone size: NA

CDR3 protein: CASIPGGVENTGELFF
CDR3 DNA: TGCGCCAGCATCCCCGGAGGGGTCGAGAACACCGGGGAGCTGTTTTTT
D gene: NA
V gene: TRBV10-2
J gene: TRBJ2-2
clone size: NA

CDR3 protein: CASSLRGFDANEQFF
CDR3 DNA: TGTGCCAGCAGCTTGCGGGGATTCGACGCCAATGAGCAGTTCTTC
D gene: NA
V gene: TRBV5-6
J gene: TRBJ2-1
clone size: NA

CDR3 protein: CAGRSGLRNEQFF
CDR3 DNA: TGTGCCGGACGGAGCGGGCTTCGCAATGAGCAGTTCTTC
D gene: NA
V gene: TRBV6-4
J gene: TRBJ2-1
clone size: NA

CDR3 protein: CASSMRYGADGPPTEAFF
CDR3 DNA: TGTGCCAGTAGTATGCGTTATGGGGCAGATGGGCCTCCTACTGAAGCTTTCTTT
D gene: NA
V gene: TRBV19
J gene: TRBJ1-1
clone size: once

CDR3 protein: CASSQVAGVSETQYF
CDR3 DNA: TGTGCCAGCAGCCAAGTGGCGGGAGTCTCAGAGACCCAGTACTTC
D gene: TRBD2
V gene: TRBV14
J gene: TRBJ2-5
clone size: NA

CDR3 protein: CATSRNRGPRNEQFF
CDR3 DNA: TGTGCCACCAGCAGGAATAGGGGGCCGCGGAATGAGCAGTTCTTC
D gene: TRBD1
V gene: TRBV15
J gene: TRBJ2-1
clone size: once

CDR3 protein: CASSSGTGGTEAFF
CDR3 DNA: TGCGCCAGCAGCTCCGGGACAGGAGGCACTGAAGCTTTCTTT
D gene: TRBD1
V gene: TRBV5-1
J gene: TRBJ1-1
clone size: NA

CDR3 protein: CASSDQGAISGEKLFF
CDR3 DNA: TGTGCCAGCAGTGATCAGGGGGCCATATCAGGAGAAAAACTGTTTTTT
D gene: TRBD1
V gene: TRBV6-1
J gene: TRBJ1-4
clone size: NA

CDR3 protein: CASSQEVGAAGVEQYF
CDR3 DNA: TGTGCCAGCAGCCAAGAGGTGGGTGCAGCGGGAGTCGAGCAGTACTTC
D gene: TRBD2
V gene: TRBV4-2
J gene: TRBJ2-7
clone size: NA

CDR3 protein: CASSPGGTGGNYGYTF
CDR3 DNA: TGTGCCAGCAGCCCTGGCGGGACAGGGGGGAACTATGGCTACACCTTC
D gene: TRBD1
V gene: TRBV7-3
J gene: TRBJ1-2
clone size: NA

CDR3 protein: CASSIWTDEKLFF
CDR3 DNA: TGTGCCAGTAGTATCTGGACAGACGAAAAACTGTTTTTT
D gene: NA
V gene: TRBV19
J gene: TRBJ1-4
clone size: NA

CDR3 protein: CASSESRARPYEQYF
CDR3 DNA: TGCGCCAGCAGTGAGTCGAGGGCTCGCCCCTACGAGCAGTACTTC
D gene: NA
V gene: TRBV10-2
J gene: TRBJ2-7
clone size: NA

CDR3 protein: CASSLKDGSVYGYTF
CDR3 DNA: TGTGCCAGCAGCTTGAAGGACGGTAGCGTCTATGGCTACACCTTC
D gene: NA
V gene: TRBV7-9
J gene: TRBJ1-2
clone size: once

CDR3 protein: CASSLTGTQDEQYF
CDR3 DNA: TGTGCCAGCAGCTTAACCGGGACTCAAGATGAGCAGTACTTC
D gene: NA
V gene: TRBV7-3
J gene: TRBJ2-7
clone size: NA

CDR3 protein: CASSTDRDEQFF
CDR3 DNA: TGTGCCAGCAGCACCGACAGGGATGAGCAGTTCTTC
D gene: TRBD1
V gene: TRBV11-3
J gene: TRBJ2-1
clone size: NA

CDR3 protein: CASSPSQGPVYSNQPQHF
CDR3 DNA: TGTGCCAGCAGTCCCTCCCAGGGGCCGGTATATAGCAATCAGCCCCAGCATTTT
D gene: NA
V gene: TRBV27
J gene: TRBJ1-5
clone size: NA

CDR3 protein: CASSAVVAGTGELFF
CDR3 DNA: TGTGCCAGCAGCGCGGTCGTGGCCGGAACCGGGGAGCTGTTTTTT
D gene: NA
V gene: TRBV4-2
J gene: TRBJ2-2
clone size: NA

CDR3 protein: CASSLTGYEQYF
CDR3 DNA: TGTGCCAGCAGCTTAACTGGCTACGAGCAGTACTTC
D gene: NA
V gene: TRBV7-2
J gene: TRBJ2-7
clone size: few

CDR3 protein: CATQAGLITEAFF
CDR3 DNA: TGTGCCACTCAGGCGGGCCTCATCACTGAAGCTTTCTTT
D gene: NA
V gene: TRBV6-5
J gene: TRBJ1-1
clone size: NA

CDR3 protein: CASGTDRWNTEAFF
CDR3 DNA: TGTGCCAGCGGAACCGACAGGTGGAACACTGAAGCTTTCTTT
D gene: NA
V gene: TRBV2
J gene: TRBJ1-1
clone size: NA

CDR3 protein: CASSEASLAGGKGELFF
CDR3 DNA: TGTGCCAGCAGTGAAGCAAGCCTAGCGGGAGGGAAAGGGGAGCTGTTTTTT
D gene: TRBD2
V gene: TRBV2
J gene: TRBJ2-2
clone size: NA

CDR3 protein: CASSFGQGDEQYF
CDR3 DNA: TGTGCCAGCAGTTTCGGGCAGGGGGACGAGCAGTACTTC
D gene: TRBD1
V gene: TRBV27
J gene: TRBJ2-7
clone size: NA

CDR3 protein: CASSIFLTGGIGQHF
CDR3 DNA: TGTGCCAGTAGTATCTTCTTGACAGGGGGAATTGGACAGCATTTT
D gene: TRBD1
V gene: TRBV19
J gene: TRBJ1-5
clone size: NA

CDR3 protein: CASSPAGSSGVNEQFF
CDR3 DNA: TGTGCCAGCTCACCGGCGGGGTCTAGCGGGGTCAATGAGCAGTTCTTC
D gene: TRBD2
V gene: TRBV18
J gene: TRBJ2-1
clone size: NA

CDR3 protein: CASSLETGETQYF
CDR3 DNA: TGTGCCAGCAGTTTAGAGACCGGGGAGACCCAGTACTTC
D gene: NA
V gene: TRBV27
J gene: TRBJ2-5
clone size: NA

CDR3 protein: CASSPSRGGGIGNEQFF
CDR3 DNA: TGTGCCAGCAGCCCCAGTCGTGGCGGGGGAATCGGGAATGAGCAGTTCTTC
D gene: TRBD2
V gene: TRBV14
J gene: TRBJ2-1
clone size: NA

CDR3 protein: CASQPSGTSGRASYNEQFF
CDR3 DNA: TGCGCCTCCCAACCCAGTGGGACTAGCGGGAGGGCGTCCTACAATGAGCAGTTCTTC
D gene: TRBD2
V gene: TRBV10-2
J gene: TRBJ2-1
clone size: NA

CDR3 protein: CASSYTSGSYNEQFF
CDR3 DNA: TGTGCCAGCAGCTATACTAGCGGGAGCTACAATGAGCAGTTCTTC
D gene: TRBD2
V gene: TRBV6-1
J gene: TRBJ2-1
clone size: NA

CDR3 protein: CASSDHGPYEQYF
CDR3 DNA: TGTGCCAGCAGTGACCACGGTCCCTACGAGCAGTACTTC
D gene: NA
V gene: TRBV2
J gene: TRBJ2-7
clone size: few

CDR3 protein: CASSPDLGQGLAAQPQHF
CDR3 DNA: TGTGCCAGCAGCCCCGATCTCGGACAGGGGCTGGCGGCGCAGCCCCAGCATTTT
D gene: TRBD1
V gene: TRBV7-9
J gene: TRBJ1-5
clone size: NA

CDR3 protein: CASSLGDRASNYGYTF
CDR3 DNA: TGTGCCAGCAGCTTAGGGGACAGGGCGTCTAACTATGGCTACACCTTC
D gene: TRBD1
V gene: TRBV13
J gene: TRBJ1-2
clone size: NA

CDR3 protein: CAGRPGAGGTNEQFF
CDR3 DNA: TGCGCCGGACGACCGGGAGCAGGGGGAACTAATGAGCAGTTCTTC
D gene: NA
V gene: TRBV5-1
J gene: TRBJ2-1
clone size: NA

CDR3 protein: CASSLGGSLNEQYF
CDR3 DNA: TGTGCCAGCAGTTTAGGTGGGAGCCTAAACGAGCAGTACTTC
D gene: NA
V gene: TRBV27
J gene: TRBJ2-7
clone size: NA

CDR3 protein: CASSETDHNEQFF
CDR3 DNA: TGCGCCAGCAGCGAGACAGATCACAATGAGCAGTTCTTC
D gene: NA
V gene: TRBV5-1
J gene: TRBJ2-1
clone size: NA

CDR3 protein: CASSFSSFSEQFF
CDR3 DNA: TGCGCCAGCAGCTTCTCTAGTTTCAGTGAGCAGTTCTTC
D gene: NA
V gene: TRBV5-1
J gene: TRBJ2-1
clone size: NA

CDR3 protein: CASSSEAYTEAFF
CDR3 DNA: TGTGCCAGCAGCTCAGAGGCGTACACTGAAGCTTTCTTT
D gene: NA
V gene: TRBV14
J gene: TRBJ1-1
clone size: NA

CDR3 protein: CASSQGPVGGNTEAFF
CDR3 DNA: TGTGCCAGCAGCCAAGGGCCGGTAGGAGGGAACACTGAAGCTTTCTTT
D gene: NA
V gene: TRBV11-3
J gene: TRBJ1-1
clone size: once

CDR3 protein: CASMRGDSEAFF
CDR3 DNA: TGTGCCAGCATGAGGGGGGACAGTGAAGCTTTCTTT
D gene: TRBD1
V gene: TRBV6-1
J gene: TRBJ1-1
clone size: few

CDR3 protein: CASSHPWTWEADTQYF
CDR3 DNA: TGTGCCAGCAGCCACCCCTGGACCTGGGAGGCAGATACGCAGTATTTT
D gene: NA
V gene: TRBV11-2
J gene: TRBJ2-3
clone size: NA

CDR3 protein: CASSTLVGGGAKNIQYF
CDR3 DNA: TGTGCCAGCAGCACGCTGGTGGGAGGAGGAGCCAAAAACATTCAGTACTTC
D gene: NA
V gene: TRBV13
J gene: TRBJ2-4
clone size: few

CDR3 protein: CASSVKTATNEKLFF
CDR3 DNA: TGTGCCAGCAGTGTGAAGACAGCAACTAATGAAAAACTGTTTTTT
D gene: NA
V gene: TRBV2
J gene: TRBJ1-4
clone size: NA

CDR3 protein: CASSLDSPDTQYF
CDR3 DNA: TGTGCCAGCAGCCTCGATAGCCCAGATACGCAGTATTTT
D gene: NA
V gene: TRBV7-6
J gene: TRBJ2-3
clone size: NA

CDR3 protein: CASSDWSYEQYF
CDR3 DNA: TGTGCCAGCAGTGACTGGTCCTACGAGCAGTACTTC
D gene: NA
V gene: TRBV28
J gene: TRBJ2-7
clone size: NA

CDR3 protein: CATSRAAARQETQYF
CDR3 DNA: TGTGCCACCAGCAGAGCGGCGGCGCGCCAAGAGACCCAGTACTTC
D gene: NA
V gene: TRBV15
J gene: TRBJ2-5
clone size: NA

CDR3 protein: CASSLVGEATGELFF
CDR3 DNA: TGTGCCAGCAGCTTAGTAGGGGAGGCGACCGGGGAGCTGTTTTTT
D gene: NA
V gene: TRBV7-9
J gene: TRBJ2-2
clone size: NA

CDR3 protein: CASSGGGAGTGELFF
CDR3 DNA: TGCGCCAGCAGCGGTGGGGGGGCAGGCACCGGGGAGCTGTTTTTT
D gene: NA
V gene: TRBV4-1
J gene: TRBJ2-2
clone size: NA

CDR3 protein: CASSLGQAETQYF
CDR3 DNA: TGTGCCAGCAGTTTAGGTCAGGCCGAGACCCAGTACTTC
D gene: NA
V gene: TRBV27
J gene: TRBJ2-5
clone size: NA